These 28 T cell receptor beta chains share one sample of origin, sequenced in a study of shared clonotypes between healthy human individuals. TCRdb keeps only in-frame clones here, not all; method: immunoSEQ multiplex PCR. The table records roughly 1,500,000 clones, 95% to 99% of them present only once. The sample taken for sequencing was naive CD4+ T cells sorted from blood. Subset of the sample: CD45RA+ positively selected. These receptors were taken from a young man in good health.

This clone showed up just a few times. The chain links TRBV7-9 to TRBJ1-1; D is ambiguous. This CDR3 spans 14 amino acids. V was cut by 1 base and J by 8 bases, with 14 bases left in between. Germline V lookup: CDR1 SEHNR, CDR2 FQNEAQ (reference sequence). This CDR3 reads CASSLEAARGEAFF. The CDR3 region has the DNA TGTGCCAGCAGCTTAGAAGCTGCCAGAGGGGAAGCTTTCTTT.

The chain couples TRBV4-3 to TRBJ2-7, with D perhaps being TRBD1 or TRBD2 (6 bases each). Germline lookup yields CDR1 LGHNA and CDR2 YSLEER. Trimming shortened V by 0 bases and J by 6 bases, and 9 bases separated the two germline ends. This CDR3 has 13 residues. CDR3 sequence: CASSQEEGGEQYF. CDR3 nucleotides: TGCGCCAGCAGCCAAGAAGAGGGGGGCGAGCAGTACTTC.

The CDR3 is CASSPRGSLYGYTF. The CDR3 nucleotides read TGTGCCAGCAGCCCCAGGGGATCGTTATATGGCTACACCTTC. V is TRBV7-6 and J is TRBJ1-2; D is possibly TRBD1 (6 bases). There are 14 residues in the CDR3. The V gene's germline CDR1 is SGHVS and CDR2 FNYEAQ. Between the trimmed V and J ends, which lost 5 bases and 5 bases, there was a span of 15 bases.

This clone is a singleton in its sample. This rearrangement joins TRBV9 to TRBJ2-1; TRBD2 agrees at 11 bases. Germline-derived CDR1 and CDR2 are SGDLS and YYNGEE. V dropped 2 bases and J dropped 7; count of bases not matched to a gene: 2. CDR3 length: 14 amino acids. The CDR3 loop reads CASSVSGRVNEQFF. Written as DNA, the CDR3 is TGTGCCAGCAGCGTTAGCGGGAGGGTAAATGAGCAGTTCTTC.

The genes are TRBV29-1 and TRBJ2-3; 7 positions match TRBD1. The trim removed 4 bases at V and 0 bases at J, leaving 4 bases unmatched. This CDR3 is 14 amino acids long. Per germline, CDR1 SQVTM and CDR2 ANQGSEA. The CDR3 reads CSVGTGISTDTQYF. DNA for the CDR3: TGCAGCGTTGGGACAGGCATTAGCACAGATACGCAGTATTTT.

The gene calls are TRBV27 and TRBJ2-4; TRBD1 agrees at 8 bases. Germline CDR1 reads MNHEY; CDR2 reads SMNVEV (reference sequence). This CDR3 has 16 amino acids. Germline trimming cut 6 bases from V and 4 bases from J; bases unmatched to any gene: 11. The CDR3 spells CASRALAGGAKNIQYF. In nucleotides, the CDR3 is TGTGCCAGCAGGGCCCTGGCAGGGGGCGCAAAAAACATTCAGTACTTC.

This clone was detected only once. The V call is TRBV7-2, the J call TRBJ2-5, with 7 bases identical to TRBD1. Trimming at V came to 6 bases and at J to 8 bases, leaving 12 bases not matched to a gene. The CDR3 is made up of 14 amino acids. Germline CDR1 is SGHTA and CDR2 is FQGNSA. CDR3 protein: CASSLGDSSGTQYF. DNA of the CDR3: TGTGCCAGCAGTTTGGGGGACAGTTCCGGTACCCAGTACTTC. The full variable domain, in which reference TRBV7-2 and TRBJ2-5 provide the parts outside the CDR3, is GAGVSQSPSNKVTEKGKDVELRCDPISGHTALYWYRQSLGQGLEFLIYFQGNSAPDKSGLPSDRFSAERTGGSVSTLTIQRTQQEDSAVYLCASSLGDSSGTQYFGPGTRLLVL.

J is TRBJ2-7 and V is TRBV18, with TRBD2 matching over 7 bases. CDR3 length: 13 residues. Germline trimming cut 1 base from V and 5 bases from J; bases unmatched to any gene: 2. From germline, CDR1 is KGHSH and CDR2 LQKENI. The CDR3 region is CASSPLSGDEQYF. CDR3 coding DNA: TGTGCCAGCTCACCACTAAGCGGGGACGAGCAGTACTTC.

The chain recombines TRBV7-9 with TRBJ1-2; TRBD1 matches at 7 bases. The V gene end was trimmed by 7 bases and the J gene end by 4 bases; junction bases not matched to a gene: 12. Germline V gene data show CDR1 as SEHNR and CDR2 as FQNEAQ (reference sequence). This CDR3 region has 15 residues. The CDR3 DNA sequence: TGTGCCAGCACTCATCAGAGGGGGCAATTCTATGGCTACACCTTC. Residues: CASTHQRGQFYGYTF. Full variable domain (missing parts from reference TRBV7-9 and TRBJ1-2): DTGVSQNPRHKITKRGQNVTFRCDPISEHNRLYWYRQTLGQGPEFLTYFQNEAQLEKSRLLSDRFSAERPKGSFSTLEIQRTEQGDSAMYLCASTHQRGQFYGYTFGSGTRLTVV.

The rearrangement links TRBV15 to TRBJ2-3; no clear D gene. CDR1 is LNHNV, CDR2 YYDKDF, per germline (reference sequence). Trimming shortened V by 0 bases and J by 3 bases, and 7 bases separated the two germline ends. CDR3 size: 14 residues. The CDR3 bases are TGTGCCACCAGCAGAGATGTGGGGACAGATACGCAGTATTTT. Its protein is CATSRDVGTDTQYF.

This clone was seen only once. The identical CDR3 is also encoded by other nucleotide sequences in the sample. This rearrangement joins TRBV9 to TRBJ2-2; no clear D gene. The CDR3 length is 12 residues. CDR1 is SGDLS and CDR2 is YYNGEE in the germline V gene. V lost 4 bases and J 3 bases, leaving 4 bases between the germline ends. CDR3 in amino acids: CASSPHTGELFF. CDR3 coding DNA: TGTGCCAGCAGCCCACACACCGGGGAGCTGTTTTTT.

Comment on this clone: Other DNA sequences in the same sample also yield this CDR3. The rearrangement links TRBV5-6 to TRBJ2-5; no clear D gene. Trimming took 1 base from V and 1 from J, leaving 5 bases between them. The CDR3 length is 13 residues. Germline CDR1 is SGHDT and CDR2 is YYEEEE. This chain's CDR3 is CASSLPGQETQYF. CDR3 coding DNA: TGTGCCAGCAGCTTGCCGGGCCAAGAGACCCAGTACTTC.

In DNA, the CDR3 is TGTGCCAGCAGCTGGAGCTGGACTCTAGAGGGCACCGGGGAGCTGTTTTTT. Translating it yields CASSWSWTLEGTGELFF. The V call is TRBV7-9, the J call TRBJ2-2, with D perhaps matching TRBD2 (5 bases). The CDR3 sequence is 17 residues long. From germline, CDR1 is SEHNR and CDR2 FQNEAQ (reference sequence). The ends were cut back, 4 bases at V and 4 bases at J, with 19 bases in the middle.

Remarks on this clone: Other nucleotide sequences from this sample produce the same CDR3. The chain links TRBV5-4 to TRBJ2-7, with D perhaps TRBD2 (6 bases). CDR1 is SGHNT and CDR2 is YYREEE in the germline V gene (reference sequence). The CDR3 extends over 13 amino acids. The V and J ends lost 4 bases and 3 bases respectively, with 11 bases between them. CDR3 DNA sequence: TGTGCCAGCAGCACGGGACTGAGCTACGAGCAGTACTTC. The encoded protein is CASSTGLSYEQYF.

The CDR3 loop is CASSESGRLAGGPGEQYF. Written as DNA, the CDR3 is TGCGCCAGCAGTGAGTCAGGGAGACTAGCGGGAGGGCCGGGGGAGCAGTACTTC. The gene calls are TRBV10-2 and TRBJ2-7, with 14 positions matching TRBD2. Germline values: CDR1 WSHSY, CDR2 SAAADI. Trimming cost V 0 bases and J 7 bases; bases outside gene matches: 11. This CDR3 contains 18 residues.

The chain is built from TRBV28 and TRBJ2-6; D is perhaps TRBD2 (5 bases). Trimming removed 7 bases at V and 1 base at J, with 11 bases between. Germline-derived CDR1 and CDR2 are MDHEN and SYDVKM. The CDR3 totals 15 residues. CDR3 residues: CASTPRGSGANVLTF. The CDR3 DNA sequence: TGTGCCAGCACCCCCCGCGGGTCTGGGGCCAACGTCCTGACTTTC.

V and J are TRBV11-3 and TRBJ2-3; tentative D call: TRBD1 (5 bases). CDR1 is SGHNT and CDR2 is YENEEA in the germline V gene. The CDR3 has 15 residues. With 1 base removed from V and 2 bases from J, the gap between germline ends came to 10 bases. In DNA form, the CDR3 reads TGTGCCAGCAGCTTAGCTGGACATATCACAGATACGCAGTATTTT. Protein: CASSLAGHITDTQYF.

V gene TRBV7-9 combines with J gene TRBJ2-7; 7 bases are a match to TRBD1. The CDR3 extends over 14 amino acids. Germline loops: CDR1 SEHNR, CDR2 FQNEAQ (reference sequence). V shed 5 bases and J 2 bases; nucleotides not matched to a gene: 6. The CDR3 DNA follows: TGTGCCAGCAGCCGGGACAGATCCACCTACGAGCAGTACTTC. It codes for CASSRDRSTYEQYF.

The V and J genes are TRBV5-8 and TRBJ1-5, with TRBD1 matching 8 bases. Germline CDR1 SGHTS, CDR2 YDEGEE. CDR3 length equals 13 residues. After removal of 4 bases from V and 9 bases from J, the junction contained 6 bases not matched to a gene. The CDR3 DNA reads as TGTGCCAGCAGCCAGGACAGGGCTAGGCCCCAGCATTTT. Its translation: CASSQDRARPQHF.

This clone is a singleton in its sample. This chain joins TRBV6-5 and TRBJ2-1; D may be TRBD2 (6 bases). This CDR3 contains 13 residues. The V and J ends lost 6 bases and 4 bases respectively, with 10 bases between them. Germline loops: CDR1 MNHEY, CDR2 SVGAGI. The CDR3 DNA reads TGTGCCAGCAGGATGGACTATTACAATGAGCAGTTCTTC. Protein: CASRMDYYNEQFF.

V gene TRBV18 combines with J gene TRBJ2-7, with TRBD2 matching over 10 bases. The V and J ends lost 2 bases and 0 bases, in that order; junction bases with no gene match: 1. In germline, CDR1 is KGHSH, CDR2 LQKENI. The CDR3 loop spans 15 amino acids. The CDR3 loop is CASSPIAGGSYEQYF. Here the CDR3 DNA reads TGTGCCAGCTCACCAATAGCGGGAGGCTCCTACGAGCAGTACTTC.

The rearrangement joins TRBV29-1 to TRBJ2-7; D call uncertain. With 4 bases removed from V and 3 bases from J, the gap between germline ends came to 10 bases. Germline V gene data show CDR1 as SQVTM and CDR2 as ANQGSEA. This CDR3 region has 12 residues. The CDR3 loop is CSVVFGYYEQYF. The DNA for the CDR3 is TGCAGCGTTGTGTTCGGGTACTACGAGCAGTACTTC.

This chain links TRBV6-5 with TRBJ2-7; 14 bases match TRBD2. Germline lookup yields CDR1 MNHEY and CDR2 SVGAGI. J gave up 12 bases and V 1 base, and 11 bases lay outside the gene matches. CDR3 length: 16 amino acids. DNA of the CDR3: TGTGCCAGCAGTTACTTACTTACGGGACTAGCGGGAGACCTGTACTTC. It is translated as CASSYLLTGLAGDLYF.

Worth noting for this clone: Within the sample, other DNA sequences also encode this same CDR3. The chain links TRBV5-1 to TRBJ2-7; 9 nucleotides agree with TRBD1. J lost 6 bases, V lost 2 bases, and 6 bases had no gene match. Germline V gives CDR1 SGHRS, CDR2 YFSETQ. The CDR3 loop spans 14 amino acids. CDR3 nucleotide sequence: TGCGCCAGCAGCTTTCCGGGACAGGGAAGCGAGCAGTACTTC. Residues: CASSFPGQGSEQYF.

In its sample, this clone was seen once. The chain combines TRBV11-2 with TRBJ2-1; D is unresolved. Deletions cut 3 bases from V and 8 bases from J, with 5 bases between. The CDR3 runs 11 residues. Germline V CDR1 and CDR2: SGHAT, FQNNGV. The DNA of the CDR3 is TGTGCCAGCAGCTTCACGCATGAGCAGTTCTTC. Its protein is CASSFTHEQFF. The complete variable domain, with remaining parts taken from reference TRBV11-2 and TRBJ2-1, reads EAGVAQSPRYKIIEKRQSVAFWCNPISGHATLYWYQQILGQGPKLLIQFQNNGVVDDSQLPKDRFSAERLKGVDSTLKIQPAKLEDSAVYLCASSFTHEQFFGPGTRLTVL.

The chain employs TRBV10-3 and TRBJ2-7, with unresolved D. CDR3 length: 13 amino acids. In germline, CDR1 is ENHRY, CDR2 SYGVKD. V was trimmed by 7 bases and J by 2 bases, leaving 12 bases between them. The CDR3 protein is CAINPGGAYEQYF. In nucleotides, the CDR3 is TGTGCCATCAACCCCGGTGGGGCCTACGAGCAGTACTTC.

This rearrangement joins TRBV27 to TRBJ2-1; 10 bases are shared with TRBD1. The CDR3 contains 15 residues. V was clipped by 8 bases and J by 4 bases; unmatched bases: 8. Germline CDR1 is MNHEY and CDR2 is SMNVEV (reference sequence). CDR3 amino acids: CASAPGQGFYNEQFF. The CDR3 DNA follows: TGTGCCAGCGCCCCGGGACAGGGGTTTTACAATGAGCAGTTCTTC.

The chain joins TRBV5-6 to TRBJ2-7, with D unclear. The germline V gene has CDR1 SGHDT and CDR2 YYEEEE. The CDR3 runs 14 residues. Trimming stripped 4 bases from V and 6 bases from J, with 17 bases between. In nucleotides, the CDR3 is TGTGCCAGCAGCCGCCTCATGAAAAGTCTCGAGCAGTACTTC. Translation gives CASSRLMKSLEQYF.